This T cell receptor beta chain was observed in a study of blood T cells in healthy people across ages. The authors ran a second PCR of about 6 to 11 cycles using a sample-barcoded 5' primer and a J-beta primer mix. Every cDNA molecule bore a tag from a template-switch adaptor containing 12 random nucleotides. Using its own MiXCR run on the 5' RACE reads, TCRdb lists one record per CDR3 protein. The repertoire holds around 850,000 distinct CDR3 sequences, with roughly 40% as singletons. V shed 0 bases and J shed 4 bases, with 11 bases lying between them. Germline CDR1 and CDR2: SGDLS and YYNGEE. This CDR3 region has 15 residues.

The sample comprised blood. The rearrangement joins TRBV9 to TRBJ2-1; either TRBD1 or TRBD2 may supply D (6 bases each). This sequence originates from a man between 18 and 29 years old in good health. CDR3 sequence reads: CASSVEGGLYNEQFF. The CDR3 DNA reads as TGTGCCAGCAGCGTAGAGGGGGGACTTTACAATGAGCAGTTCTTC.